Sequencing of this T cell receptor beta chain was carried out in a study of radiotherapy plus CTLA-4 blockade in lung cancer. Study-wide background: In around 17% of patients, objective responses were seen; approximately 30% had disease control. Findings and limits, study-wide: Early shifts in blood T cell clones, with interferon-beta, reportedly predicted response best. An expansion of tumor-derived TCR clones occurred in blood after radiotherapy plus ipilimumab.

V was trimmed by 0 bases and J by 3 bases, leaving 6 bases between them. Germline V gives CDR1 SNHLY, CDR2 FYNNEI. CDR3 length: 14 residues. The assay was immunoSEQ multiplex PCR, and TCRdb's table has in-frame clones only and misses some. The table includes more than 75,000 clones, about 88% detected once. In regard to this clone: Its target is unknown.

The sequence derives from a human donor with non-small cell lung cancer who had stable disease on radiotherapy plus ipilimumab. The chain is built from TRBV2 and TRBJ1-5, with D hard to call. The input for sequencing was peripheral blood, taken from a patient treated with radiotherapy plus ipilimumab. The CDR3 DNA follows: TGTGCCAGCAGTGAAGCGAGGGCCAATCAGCCCCAGCATTTT. It is translated as CASSEARANQPQHF.